This T cell receptor beta chain derives from a study of T cell responses to AZD1222 COVID-19 vaccine. Study observations and caveats: Researchers report vaccine-associated CD4 TCRs spanning spike, with dominance at 160-218 and 743-854.

Details on this clone: No antigen is known for it.

The CDR3 has 15 amino acids. V shed 5 bases and J 5 bases; nucleotides not matched to a gene: 11. Germline CDR1 MNHEY, CDR2 SVGEGT. TCRdb's copy holds only in-frame clones and misses some; the assay was immunoSEQ multiplex PCR. This sample has about 180,000 clones; 80% to 95% occur once, and the top ten carry more than 1.5%. This TCR was sampled from an adult who received the AZD1222 COVID-19 vaccine. The chain uses TRBV6-2 or TRBV6-3 and TRBJ2-5; 7 bases map to TRBD1. Sequences were derived from peripheral blood, sampled 28 days after the second AZD1222 dose. The CDR3 reads CASSPLGQAGETQYF. The CDR3 DNA sequence: TGTGCCAGCAGTCCCCTAGGACAGGCCGGGGAGACCCAGTACTTC.